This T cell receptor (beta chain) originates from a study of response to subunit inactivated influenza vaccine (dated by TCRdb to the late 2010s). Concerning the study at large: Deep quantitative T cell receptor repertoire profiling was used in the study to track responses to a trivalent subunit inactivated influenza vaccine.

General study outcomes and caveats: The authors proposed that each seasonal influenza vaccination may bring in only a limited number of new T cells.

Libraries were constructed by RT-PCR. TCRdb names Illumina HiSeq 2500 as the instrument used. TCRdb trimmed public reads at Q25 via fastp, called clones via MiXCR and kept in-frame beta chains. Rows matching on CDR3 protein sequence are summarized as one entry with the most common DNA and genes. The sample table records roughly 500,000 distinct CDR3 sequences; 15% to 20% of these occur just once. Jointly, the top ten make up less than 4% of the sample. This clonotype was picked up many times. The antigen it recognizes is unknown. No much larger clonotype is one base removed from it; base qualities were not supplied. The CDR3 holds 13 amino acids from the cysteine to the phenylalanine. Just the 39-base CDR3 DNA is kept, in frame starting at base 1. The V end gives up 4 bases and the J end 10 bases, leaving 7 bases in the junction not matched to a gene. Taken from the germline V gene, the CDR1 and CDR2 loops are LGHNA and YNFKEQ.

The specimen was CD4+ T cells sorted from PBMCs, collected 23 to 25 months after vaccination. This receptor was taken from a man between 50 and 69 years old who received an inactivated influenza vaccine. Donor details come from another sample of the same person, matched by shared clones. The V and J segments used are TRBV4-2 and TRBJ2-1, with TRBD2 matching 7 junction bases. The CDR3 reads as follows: CASSPRGEEEQFF. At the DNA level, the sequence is TGTGCCAGCAGCCCACGGGGGGAGGAAGAGCAGTTCTTC.